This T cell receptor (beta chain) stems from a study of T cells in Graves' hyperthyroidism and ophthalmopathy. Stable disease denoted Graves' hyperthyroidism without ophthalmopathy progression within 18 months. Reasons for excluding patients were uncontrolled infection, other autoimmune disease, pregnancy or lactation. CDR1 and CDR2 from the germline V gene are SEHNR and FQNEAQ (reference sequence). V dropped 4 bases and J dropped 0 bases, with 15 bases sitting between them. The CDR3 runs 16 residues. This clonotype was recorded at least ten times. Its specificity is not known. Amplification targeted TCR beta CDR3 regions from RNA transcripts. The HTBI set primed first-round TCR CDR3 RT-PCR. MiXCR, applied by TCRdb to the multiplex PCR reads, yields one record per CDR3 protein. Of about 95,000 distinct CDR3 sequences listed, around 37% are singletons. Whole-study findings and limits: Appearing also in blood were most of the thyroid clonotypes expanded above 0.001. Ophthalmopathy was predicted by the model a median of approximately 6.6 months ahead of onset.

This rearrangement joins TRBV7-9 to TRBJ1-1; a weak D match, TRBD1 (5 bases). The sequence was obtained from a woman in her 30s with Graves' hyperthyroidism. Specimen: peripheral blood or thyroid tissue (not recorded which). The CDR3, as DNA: TGTGCCAGCAGCTCACCGGGGCGGCACATGAACACTGAAGCTTTCTTT. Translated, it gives CASSSPGRHMNTEAFF.